This is a list of T cell receptor beta chains from one sample in a study of T cells in Graves' hyperthyroidism and ophthalmopathy. TCRdb independently ran MiXCR on the multiplex PCR reads; one entry per CDR3 protein. The sample carries 750,000 to 950,000 distinct CDR3 sequences, roughly 40% recorded once. The sequenced material came from blood. The receptor set was obtained from a man between 18 and 29 years old with Graves' hyperthyroidism. Both conserved end residues are part of each CDR3. A D gene is named only where the DNA matches it firmly. Expanded clones get a size class; other rows say once, few or many, or leave the size out.

d_call clone_size j_call v_call cdr3_aa cdr3_nt
TRBD1 many TRBJ2-7 TRBV29-1 CSVEGRGQGEQYF TGCAGCGTTGAAGGTCGGGGACAGGGTGAGCAGTACTTC
. . TRBJ2-7 TRBV6-1 CASRLEASGSYEQYF TGTGCCAGCAGGTTGGAGGCTAGTGGCTCCTACGAGCAGTACTTC
TRBD1 . TRBJ2-7 TRBV29-1 CSVGTGIREQYF TGCAGCGTTGGGACAGGGATTCGCGAGCAGTACTTC
. few TRBJ1-2 TRBV7-9 CASSFREAHGYTF TGTGCCAGCAGCTTCAGGGAAGCCCATGGCTACACCTTC
TRBD2 few TRBJ2-2 TRBV5-4 CASSLASSGGAATGELFF TGTGCCAGCAGCTTGGCCTCAAGCGGGGGGGCGGCCACCGGGGAGCTGTTTTTT
TRBD2 . TRBJ2-5 TRBV10-3 CAISPGTSGETQYF TGTGCCATCAGTCCCGGGACTAGCGGAGAGACCCAGTACTTC
. . TRBJ1-5 TRBV6-1 CASSERAKNQPQHF TGTGCCAGCAGTGAAAGGGCGAAAAATCAGCCCCAGCATTTT
. . TRBJ1-6 TRBV2 CASSPGPILNSPLHF TGTGCCAGCTCACCCGGGCCCATCCTGAATTCACCCCTCCACTTT
. . TRBJ2-2 TRBV19 CASTIWGLAANTGELFF TGTGCCAGTACCATCTGGGGGCTAGCGGCGAACACCGGGGAGCTGTTTTTT
. few TRBJ1-2 TRBV9 CASSEGQRRYTF TGTGCCAGCAGCGAAGGACAGAGACGCTACACCTTC
. . TRBJ1-1 TRBV25-1 CDRQAFNPEAFF TGTGACAGACAGGCCTTTAACCCTGAAGCTTTCTTT
. . TRBJ2-3 TRBV7-2 CASSSPPPDTQYF TGTGCCAGCAGCTCCCCACCCCCAGATACGCAGTATTTT
TRBD1 few TRBJ2-6 TRBV7-9 CASSQRDRVNSGANVLTF TGTGCCAGCAGCCAGAGGGACAGGGTCAACTCTGGGGCCAACGTCCTGACTTTC
. many TRBJ1-4 TRBV2 CASSEALGDEKLFF TGTGCCAGCAGTGAGGCGCTGGGGGATGAAAAACTGTTTTTT
. once TRBJ1-1 TRBV19 CASSINPSGTTEAFF TGTGCCAGTAGTATAAATCCCAGTGGGACCACTGAAGCTTTCTTT
. many TRBJ2-5 TRBV7-8 CASSLVGRLETQYF TGTGCCAGCAGCTTAGTAGGCAGGCTTGAGACCCAGTACTTC
. . TRBJ1-1 TRBV5-1 CASSKWGEDTEAFF TGCGCCAGCTCGAAATGGGGGGAGGACACTGAAGCTTTCTTT
. many TRBJ1-2 TRBV10-3 CAIRKQNYGYTF TGTGCCATCCGTAAACAGAACTATGGCTACACCTTC
TRBD1 few TRBJ2-7 TRBV7-2 CASSFWTGDDEQYF TGTGCCAGCAGCTTTTGGACAGGGGACGACGAGCAGTACTTC
. many TRBJ2-5 TRBV29-1 CSVGGWLPQETQYF TGCAGCGTCGGTGGGTGGCTCCCACAAGAGACCCAGTACTTC
TRBD1 many TRBJ1-2 TRBV29-1 CSVDYRGRGGYTF TGCAGCGTTGACTACAGGGGAAGGGGTGGCTACACCTTC
. once TRBJ1-5 TRBV19 CASRRAAGLGQPQHF TGTGCCAGTAGACGAGCGGCAGGGTTAGGTCAGCCCCAGCATTTT
TRBD2 many TRBJ2-5 TRBV29-1 CSVGPSGVETQYF TGCAGCGTTGGGCCCAGCGGGGTAGAGACCCAGTACTTC
TRBD1 many TRBJ1-4 TRBV2 CASSETGTGNEKLFF TGTGCCAGCAGTGAGACCGGGACAGGGAATGAAAAACTGTTTTTT
TRBD2 few TRBJ2-2 TRBV20-1 CSAIAGNTGELFF TGCAGTGCTATAGCGGGGAACACCGGGGAGCTGTTTTTT
TRBD1 many TRBJ2-7 TRBV2 CASRGTGLTYEQYF TGTGCCAGCCGAGGGACAGGGCTTACCTACGAGCAGTACTTC
. few TRBJ2-7 TRBV6-5 CASSYSSPNYEQYF TGTGCCAGCAGTTACTCCAGCCCGAACTACGAGCAGTACTTC
. many TRBJ1-2 TRBV11-2 CASSSFRANYGYTF TGTGCCAGCAGTTCCTTTAGGGCTAACTATGGCTACACCTTC
. many TRBJ2-5 TRBV6-6 CASRAPGDAETQYF TGTGCCAGCAGAGCGCCCGGGGATGCGGAGACCCAGTACTTC
. . TRBJ2-5 TRBV7-2 CASSLARPGETQYF TGTGCCAGCAGCTTAGCCAGACCAGGGGAGACCCAGTACTTC
TRBD1 few TRBJ2-7 TRBV29-1 CSAHPGQGNEQYF TGCAGCGCCCACCCGGGACAGGGCAACGAGCAGTACTTC
. . TRBJ2-7 TRBV29-1 CSNSGVYEQYF TGCAGTAACTCGGGGGTTTACGAGCAGTACTTC
TRBD1 . TRBJ2-7 TRBV9 CASSATGATYEQYF TGTGCCAGCAGCGCGACAGGGGCTACCTACGAGCAGTACTTC
. few TRBJ1-6 TRBV12-3/TRBV12-4 CASSWGLGSSPLHF TGTGCCAGCAGCTGGGGACTCGGCAGTTCACCCCTCCACTTT
TRBD1 . TRBJ1-4 TRBV13 CASSRTGFAIPTNEKLFF TGCGCCAGCAGCCGGACAGGGTTCGCCATACCAACTAATGAAAAACTGTTTTTT
. . TRBJ1-3 TRBV25-1 CASSQEFSGNTIYF TGCGCCAGCAGCCAAGAGTTTTCTGGAAACACCATATATTTT
TRBD1 . TRBJ2-5 TRBV5-1 CASSLEGQHRETQYF TGCGCCAGCAGCTTGGAGGGACAGCACAGGGAGACCCAGTACTTC
. . TRBJ1-1 TRBV29-1 CSVASSPPGNTEAFF TGCAGCGTTGCCAGCAGTCCGCCAGGGAACACTGAAGCTTTCTTT
. . TRBJ1-2 TRBV7-1 CASGFRGSRGNTF TGTGCCAGCGGATTCAGGGGCTCAAGAGGAAACACCTTC
. few TRBJ2-6 TRBV7-9 CASSLYGGLGSGANVLTF TGTGCCAGCAGCTTATATGGGGGTCTTGGGTCTGGGGCCAACGTCCTGACTTTC
. . TRBJ2-7 TRBV7-2 CASSQEMDGTYEQYF TGTGCCAGCAGCCAAGAAATGGACGGCACCTACGAGCAGTACTTC
TRBD1 few TRBJ1-3 TRBV7-9 CASSWLPGQGEGNTIYF TGTGCCAGCAGCTGGCTACCGGGACAGGGGGAAGGAAACACCATATATTTT
. . TRBJ1-3 TRBV9 CASSAPLNEPGNTIYF TGTGCCAGCAGCGCACCTCTTAACGAGCCTGGAAACACCATATATTTT
TRBD1 many TRBJ1-6 TRBV2 CASSEQGVTSPLHF TGTGCCAGCAGTGAACAGGGGGTCACTTCACCCCTCCACTTT
. few TRBJ1-6 TRBV7-2 CASSQDRSLHF TGTGCCAGCAGCCAAGATCGCTCCCTCCACTTT
TRBD1 . TRBJ2-7 TRBV19 CASSTYRGSEQYF TGTGCCAGTAGTACCTACAGGGGCAGCGAGCAGTACTTC
. . TRBJ2-6 TRBV2 CASSEDRSGGSGANVLTF TGTGCCAGCAGTGAGGATAGATCGGGTGGCTCTGGGGCCAACGTCCTGACTTTC
. . TRBJ2-2 TRBV9 CASSVGGANTGELFF TGTGCCAGCAGCGTCGGGGGCGCGAACACCGGGGAGCTGTTTTTT
. . TRBJ1-1 TRBV27 CASSIGQTMNTEAFF TGTGCCAGCAGTATAGGACAGACCATGAACACTGAAGCTTTCTTT
TRBD1 few TRBJ1-1 TRBV11-2 CASSQPRQGRTEAFF TGCGCCAGCAGCCAACCCCGACAGGGAAGGACTGAAGCTTTCTTT
. many TRBJ1-2 TRBV19 CASGPGYGYTF TGTGCCAGTGGGCCAGGCTATGGCTACACCTTC
. . TRBJ1-3 TRBV5-1 CASSLEGRVYGYTIYF TGCGCCAGCAGCTTGGAGGGCAGGGTCTATGGCTACACCATATATTTT
TRBD2 few TRBJ2-5 TRBV12-3/TRBV12-4 CASSPTGGGAETQYF TGTGCCAGCAGCCCGACGGGAGGAGGGGCGGAGACCCAGTACTTC
TRBD2 . TRBJ2-5 TRBV6-5 CASSEYLAVSQETQYF TGTGCCAGCAGTGAATATCTAGCGGTCTCCCAAGAGACCCAGTACTTC